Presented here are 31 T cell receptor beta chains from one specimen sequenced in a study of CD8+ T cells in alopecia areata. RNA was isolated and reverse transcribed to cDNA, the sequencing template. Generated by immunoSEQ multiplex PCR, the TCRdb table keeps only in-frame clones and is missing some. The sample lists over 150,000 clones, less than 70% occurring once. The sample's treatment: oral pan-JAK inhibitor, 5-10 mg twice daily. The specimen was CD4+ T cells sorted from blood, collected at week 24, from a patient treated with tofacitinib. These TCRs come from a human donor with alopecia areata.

CDR3 region: CASSFGTGGGELFF. The CDR3 DNA reads TGTGCCAGCAGCTTTGGGACAGGCGGGGGGGAGCTGTTTTTT. This chain links TRBV7-2 with TRBJ2-2; 8 positions match TRBD1. The CDR3 loop spans 14 amino acids. CDR1 and CDR2 from the germline V gene are SGHTA and FQGNSA. After removal of 3 bases from V and 8 bases from J, the junction contained 5 bases not matched to a gene.

CDR3 in DNA: TGTGCCAGCAGCCAGATGTCAGGAGTTGAAAAACTGTTTTTT. As protein: CASSQMSGVEKLFF. The chain combines TRBV14 with TRBJ1-4, with D unresolved. From germline, CDR1 is SGHDN and CDR2 FVKESK. This CDR3 has 14 residues. Trimming took off 3 bases at V and 7 bases at J, with 12 bases between the two ends.

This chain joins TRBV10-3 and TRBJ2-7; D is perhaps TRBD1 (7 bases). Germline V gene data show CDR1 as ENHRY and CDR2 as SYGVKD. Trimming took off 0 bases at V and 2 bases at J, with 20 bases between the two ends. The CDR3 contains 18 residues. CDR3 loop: CAISESMGGTARTYEQYF. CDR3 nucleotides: TGTGCCATCAGTGAGTCCATGGGCGGGACAGCCCGTACCTACGAGCAGTACTTC.

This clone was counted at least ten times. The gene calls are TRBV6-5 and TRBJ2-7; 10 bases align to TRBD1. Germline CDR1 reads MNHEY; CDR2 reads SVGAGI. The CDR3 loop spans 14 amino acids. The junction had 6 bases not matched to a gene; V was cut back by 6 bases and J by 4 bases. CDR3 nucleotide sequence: TGTGCCAGCAGCCGAGGGACAGGGGTTTACGAGCAGTACTTC. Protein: CASSRGTGVYEQYF.

The CDR3 loop reads CASSLFGPLDEQFF. The CDR3 DNA follows: TGCGCCAGCAGTTTGTTCGGGCCGTTAGATGAGCAGTTCTTC. V gene TRBV5-1 combines with J gene TRBJ2-1; D not resolved. The CDR3 has 14 residues. CDR1 is SGHRS and CDR2 is YFSETQ in the germline V gene. Trimming took 5 bases from V and 8 from J, leaving 17 bases between them.

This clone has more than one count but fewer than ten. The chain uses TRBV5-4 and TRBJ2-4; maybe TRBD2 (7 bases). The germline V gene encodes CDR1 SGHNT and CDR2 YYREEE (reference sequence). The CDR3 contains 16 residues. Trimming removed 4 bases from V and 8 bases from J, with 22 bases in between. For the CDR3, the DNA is TGTGCCAGCAGCCCCGCGGGGAGGGAGCCAGGGGACATTCAGTACTTC. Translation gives CASSPAGREPGDIQYF. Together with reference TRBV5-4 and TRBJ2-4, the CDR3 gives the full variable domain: ETGVTQSPTHLIKTRGQQVTLRCSSQSGHNTVSWYQQALGQGPQFIFQYYREEENGRGNFPPRFSGLQFPNYSSELNVNALELDDSALYLCASSPAGREPGDIQYFGAGTRLSVL.

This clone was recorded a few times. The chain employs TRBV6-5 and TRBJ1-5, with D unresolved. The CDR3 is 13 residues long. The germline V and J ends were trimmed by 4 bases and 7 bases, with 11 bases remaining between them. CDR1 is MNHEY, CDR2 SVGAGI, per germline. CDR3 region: CASSLREDQPQHF. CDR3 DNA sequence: TGTGCCAGCAGTTTGAGGGAGGACCAGCCCCAGCATTTT.

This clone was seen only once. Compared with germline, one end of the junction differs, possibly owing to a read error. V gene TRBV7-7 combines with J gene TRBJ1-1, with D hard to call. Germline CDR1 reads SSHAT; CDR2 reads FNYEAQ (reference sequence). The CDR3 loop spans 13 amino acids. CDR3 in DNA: TGTGCTAGCAGCTTAGCGGAGGGAGCGGAAGCTTTCTTT. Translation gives CASSLAEGAEAFF.

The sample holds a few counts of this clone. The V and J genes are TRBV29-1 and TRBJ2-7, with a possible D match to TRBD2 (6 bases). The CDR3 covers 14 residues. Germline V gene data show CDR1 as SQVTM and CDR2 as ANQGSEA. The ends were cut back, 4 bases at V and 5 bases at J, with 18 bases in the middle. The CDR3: CSVVVRGNRDEQYF. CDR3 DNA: TGCAGCGTTGTCGTTCGGGGGAATAGGGACGAGCAGTACTTC.

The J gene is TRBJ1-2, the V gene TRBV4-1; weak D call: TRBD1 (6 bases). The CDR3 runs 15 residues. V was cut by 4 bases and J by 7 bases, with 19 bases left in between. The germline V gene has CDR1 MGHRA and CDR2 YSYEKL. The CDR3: CASSRGAGAPSGYTF. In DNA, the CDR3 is TGCGCCAGCAGCCGAGGTGCGGGGGCGCCGTCTGGCTACACCTTC.

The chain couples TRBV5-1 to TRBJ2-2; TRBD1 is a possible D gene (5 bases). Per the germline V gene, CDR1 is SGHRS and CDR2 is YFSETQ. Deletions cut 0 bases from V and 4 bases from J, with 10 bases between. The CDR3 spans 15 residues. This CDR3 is CASSLDRTPTGELFF. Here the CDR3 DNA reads TGCGCCAGCAGCTTGGACCGGACACCCACCGGGGAGCTGTTTTTT.

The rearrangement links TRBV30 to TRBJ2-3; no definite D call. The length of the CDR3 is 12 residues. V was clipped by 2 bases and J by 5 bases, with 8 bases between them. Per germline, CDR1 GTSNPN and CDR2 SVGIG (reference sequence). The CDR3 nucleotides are TGTGCCTGGAGTTCCACGGGAGATACGCAGTATTTT. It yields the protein CAWSSTGDTQYF.

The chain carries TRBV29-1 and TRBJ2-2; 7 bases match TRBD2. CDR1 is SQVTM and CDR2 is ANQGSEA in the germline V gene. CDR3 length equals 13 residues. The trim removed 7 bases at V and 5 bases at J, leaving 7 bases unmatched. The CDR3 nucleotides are TGCAGCGGAAATCGAGCGGGAACCGGGGAGCTGTTTTTT. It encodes CSGNRAGTGELFF.

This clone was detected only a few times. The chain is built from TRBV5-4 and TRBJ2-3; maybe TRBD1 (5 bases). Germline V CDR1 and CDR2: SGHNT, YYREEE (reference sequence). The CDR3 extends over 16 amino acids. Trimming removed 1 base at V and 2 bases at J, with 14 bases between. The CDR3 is CASSLRISGNTDTQYF. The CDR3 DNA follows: TGTGCCAGCAGCTTGCGGATTTCAGGGAACACAGATACGCAGTATTTT.

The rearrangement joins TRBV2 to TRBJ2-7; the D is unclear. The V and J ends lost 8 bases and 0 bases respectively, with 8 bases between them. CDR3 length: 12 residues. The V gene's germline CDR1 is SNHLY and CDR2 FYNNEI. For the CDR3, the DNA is TGTGCCAGCTCGGGCTACTCCTACGAGCAGTACTTC. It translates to CASSGYSYEQYF.

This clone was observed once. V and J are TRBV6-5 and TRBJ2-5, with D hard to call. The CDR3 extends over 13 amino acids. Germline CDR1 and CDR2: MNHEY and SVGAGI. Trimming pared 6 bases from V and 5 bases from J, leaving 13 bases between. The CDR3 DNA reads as TGTGCCAGCAGAGTCCCGGCCAGTGAGACCCAGTACTTC. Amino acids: CASRVPASETQYF.

DNA for the CDR3: TGTGCCAGCCGCACCCTAATGGGCAGGAGAGAGACCCAGTACTTC. It encodes CASRTLMGRRETQYF. The rearrangement links TRBV11-2 to TRBJ2-5; the D is unclear. With 8 bases removed from V and 4 bases from J, the gap between germline ends came to 20 bases. CDR1 and CDR2 from the germline V gene are SGHAT and FQNNGV. The CDR3 totals 15 residues.

The CDR3 is CASTPGLAPDTQYF. The CDR3 DNA reads as TGTGCCAGTACTCCGGGACTAGCCCCAGATACGCAGTATTTT. The chain combines TRBV2 with TRBJ2-3; 9 bases are a match to TRBD2. The CDR3 is 14 residues long. Germline-derived CDR1 and CDR2 are SNHLY and FYNNEI. J lost 4 bases, V lost 9 bases, and 8 bases had no gene match.

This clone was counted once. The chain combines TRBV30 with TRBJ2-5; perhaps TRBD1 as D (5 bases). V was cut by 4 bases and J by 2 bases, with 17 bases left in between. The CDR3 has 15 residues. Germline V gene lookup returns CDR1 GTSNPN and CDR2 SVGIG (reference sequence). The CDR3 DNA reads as TGTGCCTGGAACCCACCCGACAGACCTCAAGAGACCCAGTACTTC. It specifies CAWNPPDRPQETQYF.

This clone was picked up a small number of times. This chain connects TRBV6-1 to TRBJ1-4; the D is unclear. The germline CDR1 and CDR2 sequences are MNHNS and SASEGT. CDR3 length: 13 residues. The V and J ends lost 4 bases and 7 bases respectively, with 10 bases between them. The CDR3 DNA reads TGTGCCAGCAGTGTGAGGATCGCTGAAAAACTGTTTTTT. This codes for CASSVRIAEKLFF.

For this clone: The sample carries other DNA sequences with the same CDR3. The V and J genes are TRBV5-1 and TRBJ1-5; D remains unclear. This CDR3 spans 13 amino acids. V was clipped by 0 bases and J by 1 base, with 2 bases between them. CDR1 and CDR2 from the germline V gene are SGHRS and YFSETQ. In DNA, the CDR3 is TGCGCCAGCAGCTTGGACAGCAATCAGCCCCAGCATTTT. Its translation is CASSLDSNQPQHF.

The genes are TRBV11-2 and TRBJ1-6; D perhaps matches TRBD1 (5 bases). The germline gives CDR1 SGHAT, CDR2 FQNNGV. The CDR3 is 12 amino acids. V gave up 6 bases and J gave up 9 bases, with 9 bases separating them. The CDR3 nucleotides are TGTGCCAGCAGGGGACGCGGTTCACCCCTCCACTTT. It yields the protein CASRGRGSPLHF.

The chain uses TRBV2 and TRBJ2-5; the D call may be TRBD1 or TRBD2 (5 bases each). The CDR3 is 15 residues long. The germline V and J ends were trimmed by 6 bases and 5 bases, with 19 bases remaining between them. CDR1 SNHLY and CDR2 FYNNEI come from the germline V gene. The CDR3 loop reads CASSAGTASFETQYF. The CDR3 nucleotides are TGTGCCAGCAGCGCAGGGACGGCGTCGTTTGAGACCCAGTACTTC.

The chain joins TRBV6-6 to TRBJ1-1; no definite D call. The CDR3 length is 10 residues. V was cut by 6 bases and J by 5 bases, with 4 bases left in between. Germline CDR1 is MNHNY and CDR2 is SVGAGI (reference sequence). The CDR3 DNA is TGTGCCAGCAGGGATACTGAAGCTTTCTTT. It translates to CASRDTEAFF.

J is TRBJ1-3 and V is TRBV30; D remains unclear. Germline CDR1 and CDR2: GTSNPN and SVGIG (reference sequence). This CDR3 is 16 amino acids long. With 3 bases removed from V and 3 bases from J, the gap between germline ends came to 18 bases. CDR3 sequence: CAWSLRTHGYGNTIYF. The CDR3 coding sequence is TGTGCCTGGAGCCTCAGAACCCACGGATATGGAAACACCATATATTTT.

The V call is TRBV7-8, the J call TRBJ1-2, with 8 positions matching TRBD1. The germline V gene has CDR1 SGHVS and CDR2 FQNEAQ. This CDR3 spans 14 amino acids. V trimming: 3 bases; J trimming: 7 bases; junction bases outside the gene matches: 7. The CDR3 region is CASSFDRGRIGYTF. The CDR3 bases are TGTGCCAGCAGCTTCGACAGGGGAAGGATTGGCTACACCTTC.

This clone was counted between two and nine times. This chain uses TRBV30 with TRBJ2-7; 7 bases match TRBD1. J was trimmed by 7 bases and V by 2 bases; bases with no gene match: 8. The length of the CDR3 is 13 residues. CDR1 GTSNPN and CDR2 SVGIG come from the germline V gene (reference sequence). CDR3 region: CAWSRQGPGEQYF. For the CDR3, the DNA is TGTGCCTGGAGTAGACAGGGACCGGGGGAGCAGTACTTC.

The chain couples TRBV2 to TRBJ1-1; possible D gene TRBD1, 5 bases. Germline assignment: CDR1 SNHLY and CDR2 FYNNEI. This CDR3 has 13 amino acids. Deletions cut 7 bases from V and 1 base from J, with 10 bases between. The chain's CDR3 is CASTRDRNTEAFF. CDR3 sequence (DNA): TGTGCCAGCACCAGAGACAGGAACACTGAAGCTTTCTTT.

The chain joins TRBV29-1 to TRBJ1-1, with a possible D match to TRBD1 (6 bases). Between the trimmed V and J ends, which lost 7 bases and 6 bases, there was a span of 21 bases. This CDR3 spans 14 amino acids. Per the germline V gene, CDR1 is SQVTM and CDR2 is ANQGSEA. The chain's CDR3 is CSALGHEVNAEAFF. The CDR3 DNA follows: TGCAGCGCCCTGGGACATGAGGTTAACGCTGAAGCTTTCTTT.

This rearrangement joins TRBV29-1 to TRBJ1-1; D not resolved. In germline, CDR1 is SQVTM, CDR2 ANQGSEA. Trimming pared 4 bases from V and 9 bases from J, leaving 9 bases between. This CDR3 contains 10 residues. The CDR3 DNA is TGCAGCGTTGCCGGGCCACAAGCTTTCTTT. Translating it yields CSVAGPQAFF. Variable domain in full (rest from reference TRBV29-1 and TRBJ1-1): SAVISQKPSRDICQRGTSLTIQCQVDSQVTMMFWYRQQPGQSLTLIATANQGSEATYESGFVIDKFPISRPNLTFSTLTVSNMSPEDSSIYLCSVAGPQAFFGQGTRLTVV.

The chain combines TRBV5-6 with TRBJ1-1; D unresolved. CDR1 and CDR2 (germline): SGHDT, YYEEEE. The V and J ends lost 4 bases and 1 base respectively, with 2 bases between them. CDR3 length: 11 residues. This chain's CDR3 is CASSQNTEAFF. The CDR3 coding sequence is TGTGCCAGCAGCCAGAACACTGAAGCTTTCTTT.